Each of the 5 T cell receptor beta chains below was sequenced from the same sample in a study of radiation and T cells in renal cell carcinoma. Time point of the sample: baseline pretreatment blood. As to treatment: 15 Gy SBRT to primary tumor, nephrectomy 4 weeks later. This table comes from immunoSEQ multiplex PCR, and its TCRdb copy is limited to in-frame clones, with some not included. The table records about 130,000 clones, approximately 78% of them present only once. Specimen: blood, collected from a patient whose treatment included radiotherapy and nephrectomy. Receptors originate from a woman aged 55-75 years with renal cell carcinoma.

V usage is TRBV21-1 and J usage is TRBJ2-7; TRBD2, the table's D call, was not compared with the DNA. TRBV21-1 is classified as a pseudogene. The CDR3 contains 21 residues. DNA of the CDR3: TGTGCCAGCAGCAAAAAGAGGTTAGTGCTGACCCTAGAAACCTTCCCCTACGAGCAGTACTTC. This translates into CASSKKRLVLTLETFPYEQYF.

The V gene is TRBV7-9, the J gene TRBJ2-1; tentatively, D is TRBD2 (6 bases). Germline CDR1 reads SEHNR; CDR2 reads FQNEAQ (reference sequence). The CDR3 extends over 15 amino acids. The V and J ends lost 1 base and 6 bases respectively, with 13 bases between them. CDR3 in DNA: TGTGCCAGCAGCTTAGGGGCCATGGGAGGCAATGAGCAGTTCTTC. Residues: CASSLGAMGGNEQFF. Together with reference TRBV7-9 and TRBJ2-1, the CDR3 gives the full variable domain: DTGVSQNPRHKITKRGQNVTFRCDPISEHNRLYWYRQTLGQGPEFLTYFQNEAQLEKSRLLSDRFSAERPKGSFSTLEIQRTEQGDSAMYLCASSLGAMGGNEQFFGPGTRLTVL.

The genes are TRBV14 and TRBJ1-2; D unresolved. Trimming stripped 4 bases from V and 0 bases from J, with 9 bases between. CDR3 length equals 14 residues. CDR1 is SGHDN and CDR2 is FVKESK in the germline V gene. In DNA, the CDR3 is TGTGCCAGCAGCCGCGGCGCGGCTAACTATGGCTACACCTTC. It specifies CASSRGAANYGYTF.

The chain employs TRBV6-6 and TRBJ2-7; perhaps TRBD2 as D (5 bases). The CDR3 covers 12 residues. The germline gives CDR1 MNHNY, CDR2 SVGAGI (reference sequence). V lost 0 bases and J lost 7, with 7 bases in between. CDR3 residues: CASSYSRGEQYF. The CDR3 DNA follows: TGTGCCAGCAGTTACTCGAGAGGGGAGCAGTACTTC.

This clone was counted ten times or more. The V call is TRBV2, the J call TRBJ1-1, with D tentatively TRBD1 (5 bases). The CDR3 consists of 15 residues. The V and J ends lost 10 bases and 6 bases respectively, with 24 bases between them. From germline, CDR1 is SNHLY and CDR2 FYNNEI. CDR3 residues: CATSLIETGDSEAFF. The CDR3 DNA sequence: TGTGCCACTTCGCTTATAGAGACCGGGGACTCTGAAGCTTTCTTT.